The TCR beta chain under discussion was sequenced for a study of control samples from healthy donors and cancer patients. The V gene end was trimmed by 6 bases and the J gene end by 9 bases; junction bases not matched to a gene: 16. CDR1 is MNHEY and CDR2 is SVGAGI in the germline V gene. The CDR3 length is 15 residues. The data were produced by immunoSEQ multiplex PCR, yet TCRdb's version contains in-frame clones alone and is incomplete. This sample has around 150,000 clones, with roughly 94% found just once. Sequenced sample: PBMCs. This TCR was sampled from a man between 60 and 75 years old with colorectal cancer. The V and J genes are TRBV6-5 and TRBJ1-2; TRBD1 agrees at 7 bases. DNA of the CDR3: TGTGCCAGCAGCTGGACGACAGGGCCAGGGGGTAGCTACACCTTC. Translation gives CASSWTTGPGGSYTF.